These 18 T cell receptor beta chains were sequenced from one sample in a study of graft-versus-host responses after intestinal transplantation. Profiled with immunoSEQ multiplex PCR; TCRdb holds only in-frame clones, not every one. Of about 98,000 clones in the sample, around 86% were seen once. These receptors have no identified antigens. This material consisted of unstimulated CD8+ T cells sorted from spleen or lymph node cells, taken before intestinal transplant. These receptors all stem from a human donor who received an intestinal transplant.

This sequence joins TRBV27 and TRBJ1-3; TRBD1 might be the D (6 bases). This CDR3 region has 14 residues. The V end lost 3 bases, the J end lost 4 bases, and 10 bases lay between the germline ends. The germline CDR1 and CDR2 sequences are MNHEY and SMNVEV (reference sequence). CDR3 protein: CASSFKGDGNTIYF. DNA of the CDR3: TGTGCCAGCAGTTTTAAGGGGGACGGAAACACCATATATTTT.

The chain uses TRBV4-1 and TRBJ2-5; 13 nucleotides align to TRBD2. The CDR3 spans 17 residues. Germline V gene lookup returns CDR1 MGHRA and CDR2 YSYEKL. The J segment lost 4 bases and the V segment lost 0 bases, leaving 5 bases of the junction unmatched. The CDR3 sequence: CASSQEGTSGNLETQYF. The CDR3, as DNA: TGCGCCAGCAGCCAAGAAGGGACTAGCGGGAATTTAGAGACCCAGTACTTC.

This rearrangement joins TRBV5-6 to TRBJ2-1; 7 bases agree with TRBD2. The CDR3 has 15 residues. Germline V gene lookup returns CDR1 SGHDT and CDR2 YYEEEE. V dropped 0 bases and J dropped 0; count of bases not matched to a gene: 0. CDR3 coding DNA: TGTGCCAGCAGCTTGGGCGGGAGCTCCTACAATGAGCAGTTCTTC. Amino acid sequence: CASSLGGSSYNEQFF.

The gene calls are TRBV27 and TRBJ1-2; 7 bases are a match to TRBD1. This CDR3 has 18 amino acids. Germline CDR1 MNHEY, CDR2 SMNVEV (reference sequence). The V gene end was trimmed by 3 bases and the J gene end by 4 bases; junction bases not matched to a gene: 17. The CDR3 here is CASSFLRHGTGDPYGYTF. CDR3 DNA: TGTGCCAGCAGTTTTCTTCGCCACGGCACAGGGGATCCCTATGGCTACACCTTC.

The count of this clone is one. The junction shows a germline mismatch at one end, possibly a read error. This chain links TRBV10-3 with TRBJ1-3, with 8 bases fitting TRBD1. This CDR3 has 16 amino acids. Germline CDR1 ENHRY, CDR2 SYGVKD. CDR3 bases: TGTTCCATCAGTCTCCGGGACAGGACCTCCGGAAACACCATATATTTT. This codes for CSISLRDRTSGNTIYF.

CDR3 amino acids: CASSPPEGLAGGTGELFF. The CDR3 DNA sequence: TGTGCCAGCAGTCCCCCCGAGGGACTAGCGGGAGGGACCGGGGAGCTGTTTTTT. The genes are TRBV28 and TRBJ2-2; 16 bases align to TRBD2. There are 18 residues in the CDR3. After removal of 5 bases from V and 5 bases from J, the junction contained 8 bases not matched to a gene. Germline lookup yields CDR1 MDHEN and CDR2 SYDVKM.

The V and J genes are TRBV30 and TRBJ2-3; 9 bases line up with TRBD2. Germline lookup yields CDR1 GTSNPN and CDR2 SVGIG (reference sequence). With 0 bases clipped from V and 7 bases from J, the junction kept 17 bases outside the gene matches. The CDR3 totals 18 residues. The CDR3 here is CAWSVMQLAGLFRNTQYF. Written as DNA, the CDR3 is TGTGCCTGGAGTGTAATGCAACTAGCGGGCCTCTTCAGAAATACGCAGTATTTT.

This clone was detected a few times. Other DNA sequences within the sample encode an identical CDR3. The chain uses TRBV5-4 and TRBJ2-5, with 9 positions matching TRBD2. This CDR3 has 14 amino acids. CDR1 is SGHNT, CDR2 YYREEE, per germline (reference sequence). V gave up 2 bases and J gave up 1 base; unmatched junction bases: 0. This chain's CDR3 is CASSLAGGQETQYF. The CDR3 DNA reads TGTGCCAGCAGCTTAGCGGGGGGCCAAGAGACCCAGTACTTC. Complete variable domain (other parts from reference TRBV5-4 and TRBJ2-5): ETGVTQSPTHLIKTRGQQVTLRCSSQSGHNTVSWYQQALGQGPQFIFQYYREEENGRGNFPPRFSGLQFPNYSSELNVNALELDDSALYLCASSLAGGQETQYFGPGTRLLVL.

This chain links TRBV2 with TRBJ1-2; a weak D match, TRBD1 (5 bases). Germline-derived CDR1 and CDR2 are SNHLY and FYNNEI. The CDR3 is made up of 13 amino acids. Trimming shortened V by 5 bases and J by 3 bases, and 10 bases separated the two germline ends. DNA of the CDR3: TGTGCCAGCAGTCGACAGAGCTACTATGGCTACACCTTC. Encoded protein: CASSRQSYYGYTF.

Worth noting for this clone: Other nucleotide sequences in the sample specify the same CDR3. J is TRBJ1-3 and V is TRBV10-3; TRBD1 matches 7 bases. The V and J ends lost 3 bases and 0 bases, in that order; junction bases with no gene match: 8. Looked up from germline, CDR1 is ENHRY and CDR2 is SYGVKD. CDR3 length: 17 amino acids. The CDR3: CAISEGDSTYSGNTIYF. The CDR3 nucleotides are TGTGCCATCAGTGAAGGGGACAGTACTTACTCTGGAAACACCATATATTTT.

This rearrangement joins TRBV5-1 to TRBJ1-2; D is possibly TRBD1 (6 bases). Germline assignment: CDR1 SGHRS and CDR2 YFSETQ. This CDR3 spans 18 amino acids. Trimming removed 3 bases at V and 6 bases at J, with 27 bases between. As DNA, the CDR3 is TGCGCCAGCAGCTCAACCCGGGGGGCTCAGGGTGGAGTGGATGGCTACACCTTC. Translated: CASSSTRGAQGGVDGYTF.

The J gene is TRBJ1-6, the V gene TRBV11-2; D call uncertain. Trimming cost V 1 base and J 0 bases, with 10 bases left between them. Germline CDR1 SGHAT, CDR2 FQNNGV. This CDR3 has 17 amino acids. The CDR3 bases are TGTGCCAGCAGCTTAGCGTTCGAGAGCTCCTATAATTCACCCCTCCACTTT. Translating gives CASSLAFESSYNSPLHF. The full variable domain, completed using reference TRBV11-2 and TRBJ1-6, is EAGVAQSPRYKIIEKRQSVAFWCNPISGHATLYWYQQILGQGPKLLIQFQNNGVVDDSQLPKDRFSAERLKGVDSTLKIQPAKLEDSAVYLCASSLAFESSYNSPLHFGNGTRLTVT.

The chain recombines TRBV27 with TRBJ2-1; D possibly uses TRBD1 or TRBD2 (5 bases each). CDR1 and CDR2 from the germline V gene are MNHEY and SMNVEV (reference sequence). This CDR3 is 15 amino acids long. The V end lost 9 bases, the J end lost 3 bases, and 18 bases lay between the germline ends. This CDR3 is CASREKGTLYNEQFF. The CDR3 DNA reads TGTGCCAGTCGGGAAAAAGGGACCCTCTACAATGAGCAGTTCTTC.

This clone has only a few counts. This sequence joins TRBV6-1 and TRBJ1-5, with D uncertain. The CDR3 sequence is 14 residues long. V was pared by 7 bases and J by 0 bases, with 10 bases between. Per germline, CDR1 MNHNS and CDR2 SASEGT. The CDR3 region is CASIREYSNQPQHF. CDR3 nucleotide sequence: TGTGCCAGCATTAGGGAGTATAGCAATCAGCCCCAGCATTTT.

The chain has TRBV5-6 and TRBJ1-4, with a possible D match to TRBD1 (5 bases). Trimming took off 2 bases at V and 5 bases at J, with 10 bases between the two ends. The CDR3 sequence is 14 residues long. In germline, CDR1 is SGHDT, CDR2 YYEEEE. The CDR3 here is CASSFGTGNEKLFF. Here the CDR3 DNA reads TGTGCCAGCAGCTTCGGGACCGGGAATGAAAAACTGTTTTTT.

J is TRBJ1-2 and V is TRBV6-4; tentative D call: TRBD1 (5 bases). This CDR3 has 12 amino acids. Germline values: CDR1 MRHNA, CDR2 SNTAGT. Trimming left V 10 bases short and J 7 bases short, with 16 bases between. The CDR3 protein is CATPWGGVGYTF. DNA for the CDR3: TGTGCCACGCCATGGGGGGGAGTTGGCTACACCTTC.

The chain carries TRBV29-1 and TRBJ1-2; 7 bases line up with TRBD1. The germline V gene encodes CDR1 SQVTM and CDR2 ANQGSEA. With 3 bases clipped from V and 6 bases from J, the junction kept 22 bases outside the gene matches. The CDR3 length is 18 residues. The CDR3 DNA reads as TGCAGCGTTGATTCGACCGCAGGGCCATCCAGGGGGGTGCATGGCTACACCTTC. Translated: CSVDSTAGPSRGVHGYTF.

The chain is built from TRBV9 and TRBJ2-3; the D call may be TRBD1 or TRBD2 (7 bases each). CDR1 is SGDLS, CDR2 YYNGEE, per germline. CDR3 size: 17 residues. The ends were cut back, 0 bases at V and 3 bases at J, with 17 bases in the middle. CDR3 DNA: TGTGCCAGCAGCGTAGAGGGAGGGGGCGCTAGGACAGATACGCAGTATTTT. Translation: CASSVEGGGARTDTQYF.